One and the same sample provided the 26 T cell receptor beta chains below, sequenced in a study of technical replicates of blood from a few donors. Method: immunoSEQ multiplex PCR; TCRdb's copy keeps in-frame clones and lacks some. The data show about 8,000 clones, 75% to 90% seen once. The sample consisted of PBMCs. Receptor source: a human donor in good health.

This chain uses TRBV19 with TRBJ1-5; a weak D match, TRBD1 (5 bases). The CDR3 consists of 14 residues. V was clipped by 10 bases and J by 1 base, with 14 bases between them. The germline V gene encodes CDR1 LNHDA and CDR2 SQIVND (reference sequence). The CDR3 loop is CATRDRMSNQPQHF. The CDR3 DNA is TGTGCCACTAGAGACAGAATGAGCAATCAGCCCCAGCATTTT.

The chain has TRBV6-6 and TRBJ2-1; possible D gene TRBD2, 6 bases. Germline V gene lookup returns CDR1 MNHNY and CDR2 SVGAGI (reference sequence). Between the trimmed V and J ends, which lost 5 bases and 7 bases, there was a span of 9 bases. The CDR3 has 12 amino acids. CDR3 sequence reads: CASSGGGNEQFF. Written as DNA, the CDR3 is TGTGCCAGCAGTGGGGGAGGAAATGAGCAGTTCTTC.

The chain couples TRBV7-8 to TRBJ2-1, with 9 nucleotides matching TRBD2. The germline V gene has CDR1 SGHVS and CDR2 FQNEAQ. J was trimmed by 2 bases and V by 8 bases; bases with no gene match: 4. The CDR3 contains 14 residues. Written as DNA, the CDR3 is TGTGCCAGCGCGGGGGGGGAACCCTACAATGAGCAGTTCTTC. Amino acid sequence: CASAGGEPYNEQFF.

The genes are TRBV30 and TRBJ1-2; D gene ambiguous. From germline, CDR1 is GTSNPN and CDR2 SVGIG (reference sequence). This CDR3 contains 13 residues. The V end was cut by 2 bases, the J end by 0 bases, with 7 bases between. The CDR3 DNA reads as TGTGCCTGGAGTCCAGAAGCTAACTATGGCTACACCTTC. It yields the protein CAWSPEANYGYTF.

The V and J genes are TRBV11-2 and TRBJ2-1, with a weak D call TRBD2 (5 bases). Germline assignment: CDR1 SGHAT and CDR2 FQNNGV. The V end was cut by 5 bases, the J end by 0 bases, with 5 bases between. This CDR3 contains 13 residues. The CDR3 sequence: CASSGSSYNEQFF. As DNA, the CDR3 is TGTGCCAGCAGCGGGAGCTCCTACAATGAGCAGTTCTTC.

The chain has TRBV5-1 and TRBJ1-2, with a possible D match to TRBD1 (5 bases). Trimming left V 4 bases short and J 7 bases short, with 20 bases between. The CDR3 is 15 amino acids. From germline, CDR1 is SGHRS and CDR2 YFSETQ. CDR3 residues: CASSRGGESGPGYTF. CDR3 nucleotide sequence: TGCGCCAGCAGCCGGGGGGGGGAGTCGGGTCCTGGCTACACCTTC. Filled out from reference TRBV5-1 and TRBJ1-2, the complete variable domain reads KAGVTQTPRYLIKTRGQQVTLSCSPISGHRSVSWYQQTPGQGLQFLFEYFSETQRNKGNFPGRFSGRQFSNSRSEMNVSTLELGDSALYLCASSRGGESGPGYTFGSGTRLTVV.

This clone was counted a single time. V and J are TRBV7-9 and TRBJ1-2; a weak D match, TRBD1 (5 bases). Trimming cost V 4 bases and J 7 bases, with 19 bases left between them. Per germline, CDR1 SEHNR and CDR2 FQNEAQ (reference sequence). This CDR3 is built from 15 residues. The CDR3 DNA sequence: TGTGCCAGCAGCTCCAGGGAATTTATCCCTTCTGGCTACACCTTC. It is translated as CASSSREFIPSGYTF.

This clone was seen just once. The V gene is TRBV29-1, the J gene TRBJ2-7, with a weak D call TRBD2 (6 bases). CDR3 length: 16 amino acids. Trimming shortened V by 4 bases and J by 9 bases, and 28 bases separated the two germline ends. The V gene's germline CDR1 is SQVTM and CDR2 ANQGSEA. CDR3 sequence reads: CSVVIPGGFVDPGQYF. CDR3 nucleotides: TGCAGCGTTGTGATTCCCGGGGGATTCGTGGACCCCGGGCAGTACTTC.

The chain carries TRBV5-1 and TRBJ2-5, with D possibly being TRBD1 (5 bases). The CDR3 spans 13 residues. Germline V gene sequence: CDR1 SGHRS, CDR2 YFSETQ. Trimming stripped 5 bases from V and 2 bases from J, with 10 bases between. The CDR3 loop reads CASSGQGQETQYF. The CDR3 region has the DNA TGCGCCAGCAGTGGGCAGGGACAAGAGACCCAGTACTTC.

J is TRBJ1-2 and V is TRBV28; TRBD1 aligns across 7 bases. Germline assignment: CDR1 MDHEN and CDR2 SYDVKM. There are 11 residues in the CDR3. J lost 14 bases, V lost 3 bases, and 6 bases had no gene match. The CDR3 loop reads CASSFGDRYTF. CDR3 in DNA: TGTGCCAGCAGTTTCGGGGACAGATATACCTTC.

This chain joins TRBV7-9 and TRBJ2-7; 7 bases map to TRBD2. CDR1 SEHNR and CDR2 FQNEAQ come from the germline V gene (reference sequence). The CDR3 sequence is 14 residues long. J gave up 7 bases and V 5 bases, and 11 bases lay outside the gene matches. For the CDR3, the DNA is TGTGCCAGCAGCCCCCCGGCGCGGGAGTGGGAGCAGTACTTC. The encoded protein is CASSPPAREWEQYF.

V usage is TRBV6-1 and J usage is TRBJ1-1; 11 nucleotides align to TRBD1. The CDR3 is made up of 14 amino acids. V dropped 6 bases and J dropped 4; count of bases not matched to a gene: 4. Germline assignment: CDR1 MNHNS and CDR2 SASEGT. In nucleotides, the CDR3 is TGTGCCAGCAGGGGACAGGGGGACGTCACTGAAGCTTTCTTT. It yields the protein CASRGQGDVTEAFF.

The CDR3 region is CASSSGQGLETQYF. The CDR3 coding sequence is TGTGCCAGCAGCTCGGGACAGGGTTTGGAGACCCAGTACTTC. The chain links TRBV7-8 to TRBJ2-5; 9 positions match TRBD1. Germline-derived CDR1 and CDR2 are SGHVS and FQNEAQ. This CDR3 has 14 amino acids. The trim removed 4 bases at V and 5 bases at J, leaving 5 bases unmatched.

The chain employs TRBV5-1 and TRBJ1-2, with D tentatively TRBD1 (6 bases). V dropped 4 bases and J dropped 6 bases, with 13 bases sitting between them. Per the germline V gene, CDR1 is SGHRS and CDR2 is YFSETQ. The CDR3 is 13 amino acids. The CDR3 sequence is CASSVGNRDGYTF. CDR3 DNA: TGCGCCAGCAGCGTGGGGAACAGGGATGGCTACACCTTC.

This clone was picked up one time. The chain couples TRBV27 to TRBJ1-1; D might be TRBD1 (5 bases). The V gene lost 0 bases and the J gene lost 6 bases, with 11 bases spanning the gap. This CDR3 contains 14 residues. CDR1 and CDR2 from the germline V gene are MNHEY and SMNVEV (reference sequence). The CDR3 protein is CASSLSRAYPEAFF. The CDR3 bases are TGTGCCAGCAGTTTATCCAGGGCGTATCCTGAAGCTTTCTTT.

A single count supports this clone. CDR3 sequence (DNA): TGTGCCAGCAGCCTGTTCGTCACCACGGACGAGCAGTACTTC. It specifies CASSLFVTTDEQYF. The chain couples TRBV14 to TRBJ2-7; D is unresolved. Germline V lookup: CDR1 SGHDN, CDR2 FVKESK. Deletions cut 4 bases from V and 5 bases from J, with 15 bases between. The CDR3 runs 14 residues.

The chain joins TRBV6-5 to TRBJ2-3; D is unclear. Trimming pared 3 bases from V and 5 bases from J, leaving 18 bases between. Per germline, CDR1 MNHEY and CDR2 SVGAGI. The CDR3 has 16 residues. The CDR3 region is CASSYSQAVGGDTQYF. Written as DNA, the CDR3 is TGTGCCAGCAGTTATTCCCAGGCAGTCGGTGGAGATACGCAGTATTTT.

This clone was picked up one time. This chain connects TRBV6-5 to TRBJ2-6, with D perhaps TRBD1 (6 bases). Trimming removed 3 bases at V and 2 bases at J, with 11 bases between. Germline V lookup: CDR1 MNHEY, CDR2 SVGAGI. CDR3 length equals 16 residues. This chain's CDR3 is CASSYGGKAGANVLTF. CDR3 DNA sequence: TGTGCCAGCAGTTATGGGGGCAAGGCTGGGGCCAACGTCCTGACTTTC.

The V and J genes are TRBV29-1 and TRBJ2-7; a weak D match, TRBD1 (6 bases). Germline CDR1 and CDR2: SQVTM and ANQGSEA. Trimming took 4 bases from V and 2 from J, leaving 27 bases between them. CDR3 length: 18 residues. In nucleotides, the CDR3 is TGCAGCGTTGGGGTCCCTTGGCTAGGGGGTTATATCGCCTACGAGCAGTACTTC. Its translation: CSVGVPWLGGYIAYEQYF.

The chain joins TRBV11-2 to TRBJ2-7; 9 bases map to TRBD2. This CDR3 has 15 residues. Germline V gives CDR1 SGHAT, CDR2 FQNNGV. Germline trimming cut 5 bases from V and 1 base from J; bases unmatched to any gene: 6. This CDR3 reads CASSQTSGFSYEQYF. As DNA, the CDR3 is TGTGCCAGCAGCCAGACTAGCGGATTTTCCTACGAGCAGTACTTC.

This chain uses TRBV10-1 with TRBJ2-5; a weak D match, TRBD2 (5 bases). CDR1 is WNHNN and CDR2 is SYGVQD in the germline V gene (reference sequence). The CDR3 sequence is 15 residues long. Deletions cut 6 bases from V and 5 bases from J, with 19 bases between. CDR3 in DNA: TGCGCCAGCAGAAAGCGGCCCCAACGGAGGGAGACCCAGTACTTC. This gives the protein CASRKRPQRRETQYF.

The gene calls are TRBV28 and TRBJ2-1; 10 bases are a match to TRBD2. The junction had 3 bases not matched to a gene; V was cut back by 3 bases and J by 4 bases. Per germline, CDR1 MDHEN and CDR2 SYDVKM. CDR3 length: 15 residues. CDR3 region: CASSFTSGAYNEQFF. The CDR3, as DNA: TGTGCCAGCAGTTTTACTAGCGGGGCATACAATGAGCAGTTCTTC.

CDR3 residues: CASSSAGGETQYF. The CDR3 DNA follows: TGTGCCAGCTCATCAGCAGGGGGCGAGACCCAGTACTTC. The chain carries TRBV18 and TRBJ2-5; 8 bases match TRBD1. V lost 5 bases to trimming and J lost 5 bases; unmatched junction nucleotides: 4. CDR3 length: 13 residues. Germline V gene data show CDR1 as KGHSH and CDR2 as LQKENI.

The chain is built from TRBV6-1 and TRBJ1-1; D remains unclear. The germline CDR1 and CDR2 sequences are MNHNS and SASEGT. This CDR3 region has 13 residues. Trimming shortened V by 7 bases and J by 2 bases, and 11 bases separated the two germline ends. CDR3 DNA: TGTGCCAGCACCATTACGGGAAACACTGAAGCTTTCTTT. Translation: CASTITGNTEAFF.

This clone has more than one count but fewer than ten. The chain recombines TRBV30 with TRBJ2-5; no definite D call. In germline, CDR1 is GTSNPN, CDR2 SVGIG (reference sequence). The V end was cut by 0 bases, the J end by 2 bases, with 7 bases between. This CDR3 contains 13 residues. The CDR3 coding sequence is TGTGCCTGGAGTGTACAGACACAAGAGACCCAGTACTTC. As protein: CAWSVQTQETQYF.

The V gene is TRBV9, the J gene TRBJ1-1; 9 bases align to TRBD1. From germline, CDR1 is SGDLS and CDR2 YYNGEE. V lost 0 bases to trimming and J lost 10 bases; unmatched junction nucleotides: 7. The CDR3 length is 14 residues. CDR3 bases: TGTGCCAGCAGCGTAGAGGGACAGGGCCGTATAGCTTTCTTT. This codes for CASSVEGQGRIAFF.